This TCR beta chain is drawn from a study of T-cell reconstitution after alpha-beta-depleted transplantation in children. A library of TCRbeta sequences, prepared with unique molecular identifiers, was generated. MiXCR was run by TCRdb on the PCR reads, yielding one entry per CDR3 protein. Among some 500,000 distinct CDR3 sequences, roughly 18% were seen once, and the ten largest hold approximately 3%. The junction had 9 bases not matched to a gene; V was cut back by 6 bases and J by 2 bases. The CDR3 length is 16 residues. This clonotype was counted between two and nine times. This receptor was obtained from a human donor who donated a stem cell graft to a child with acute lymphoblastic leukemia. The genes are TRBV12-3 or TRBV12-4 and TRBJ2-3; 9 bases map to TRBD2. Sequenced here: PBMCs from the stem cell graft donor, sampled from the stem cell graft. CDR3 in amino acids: CASRGTGLATTDTQYF. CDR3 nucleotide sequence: TGTGCCAGCAGGGGAACGGGACTAGCCACCACAGATACGCAGTATTTT.